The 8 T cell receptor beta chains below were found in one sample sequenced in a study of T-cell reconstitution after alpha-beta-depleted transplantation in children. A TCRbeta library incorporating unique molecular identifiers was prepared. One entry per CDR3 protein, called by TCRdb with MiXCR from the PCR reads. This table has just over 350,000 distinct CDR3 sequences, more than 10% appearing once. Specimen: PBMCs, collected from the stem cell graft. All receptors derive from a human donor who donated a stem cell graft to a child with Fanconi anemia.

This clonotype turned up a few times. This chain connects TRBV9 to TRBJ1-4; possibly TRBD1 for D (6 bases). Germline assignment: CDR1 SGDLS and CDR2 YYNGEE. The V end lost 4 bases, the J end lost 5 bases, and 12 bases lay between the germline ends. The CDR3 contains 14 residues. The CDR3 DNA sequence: TGTGCCAGCAGCCCCGGAGGGGGGAATGAAAAACTGTTTTTT. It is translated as CASSPGGGNEKLFF.

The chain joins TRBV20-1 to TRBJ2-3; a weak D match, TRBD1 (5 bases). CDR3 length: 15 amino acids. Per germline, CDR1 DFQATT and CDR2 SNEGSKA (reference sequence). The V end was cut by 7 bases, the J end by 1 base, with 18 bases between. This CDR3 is CSVLMGLVGTDTQYF. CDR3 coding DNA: TGCAGTGTTCTTATGGGGCTAGTCGGCACAGATACGCAGTATTTT.

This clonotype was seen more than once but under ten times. CDR3 residues: CASSPSYSGANVLTF. In nucleotides, the CDR3 is TGTGCCAGCAGCCCCTCGTACTCTGGGGCCAACGTCCTGACTTTC. The V call is TRBV11-2, the J call TRBJ2-6; no clear D. Trimming shortened V by 5 bases and J by 0 bases, and 8 bases separated the two germline ends. This CDR3 comprises 15 residues. Germline CDR1 and CDR2: SGHAT and FQNNGV.

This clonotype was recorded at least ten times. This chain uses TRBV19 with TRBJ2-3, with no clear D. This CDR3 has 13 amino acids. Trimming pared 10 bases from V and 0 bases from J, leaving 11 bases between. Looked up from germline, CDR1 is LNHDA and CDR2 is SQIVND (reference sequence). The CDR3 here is CATRPSSTDTQYF. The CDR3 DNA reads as TGTGCCACCCGACCCTCTAGCACAGATACGCAGTATTTT.

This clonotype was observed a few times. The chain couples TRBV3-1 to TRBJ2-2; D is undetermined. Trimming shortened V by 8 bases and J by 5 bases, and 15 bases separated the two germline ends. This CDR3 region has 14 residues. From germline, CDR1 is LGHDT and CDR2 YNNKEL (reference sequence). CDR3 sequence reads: CASSNQMITGELFF. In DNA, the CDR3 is TGTGCCAGCTCCAACCAAATGATTACCGGGGAGCTGTTTTTT.

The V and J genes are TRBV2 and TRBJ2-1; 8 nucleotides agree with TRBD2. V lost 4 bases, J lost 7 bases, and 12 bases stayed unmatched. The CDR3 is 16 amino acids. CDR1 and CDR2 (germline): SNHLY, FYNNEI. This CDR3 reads CASSGALGTRVNEQFF. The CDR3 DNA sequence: TGTGCCAGCAGTGGAGCGCTGGGGACTAGGGTAAATGAGCAGTTCTTC.

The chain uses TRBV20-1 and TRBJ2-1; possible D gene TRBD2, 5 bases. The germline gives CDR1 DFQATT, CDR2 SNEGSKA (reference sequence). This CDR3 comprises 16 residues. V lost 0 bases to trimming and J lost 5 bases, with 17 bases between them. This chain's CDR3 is CSARDEASPHDNEQFF. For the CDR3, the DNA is TGCAGTGCTAGAGATGAGGCTAGCCCGCATGACAATGAGCAGTTCTTC.

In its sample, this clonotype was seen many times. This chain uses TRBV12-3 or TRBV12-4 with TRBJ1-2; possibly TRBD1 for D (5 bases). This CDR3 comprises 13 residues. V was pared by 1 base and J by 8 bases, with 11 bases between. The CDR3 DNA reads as TGTGCCAGCAGTTTAGGCCAGGGAAGCGGCTACACCTTC. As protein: CASSLGQGSGYTF.